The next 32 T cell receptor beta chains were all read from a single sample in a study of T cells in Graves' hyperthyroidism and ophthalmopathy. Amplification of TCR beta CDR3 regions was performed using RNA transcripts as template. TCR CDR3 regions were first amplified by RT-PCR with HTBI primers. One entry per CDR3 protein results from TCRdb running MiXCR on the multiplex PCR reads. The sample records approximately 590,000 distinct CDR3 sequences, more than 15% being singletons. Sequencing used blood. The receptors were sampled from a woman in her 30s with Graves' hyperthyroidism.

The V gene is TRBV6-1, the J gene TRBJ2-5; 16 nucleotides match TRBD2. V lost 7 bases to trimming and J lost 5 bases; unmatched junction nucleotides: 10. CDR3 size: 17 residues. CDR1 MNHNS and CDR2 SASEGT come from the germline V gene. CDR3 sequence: CASIPGLAGGWGETQYF. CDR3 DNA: TGTGCCAGCATTCCGGGACTAGCGGGAGGGTGGGGGGAGACCCAGTACTTC.

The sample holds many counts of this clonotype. The CDR3 sequence: CASSIAGTSGTNTGELFF. In DNA, the CDR3 is TGCGCCAGCAGCATCGCCGGGACTAGCGGGACGAACACCGGGGAGCTGTTTTTT. This sequence joins TRBV5-1 and TRBJ2-2; 13 bases agree with TRBD2. The CDR3 consists of 18 residues. The J segment lost 0 bases and the V segment lost 4 bases, leaving 6 bases of the junction unmatched. The germline V gene has CDR1 SGHRS and CDR2 YFSETQ. Supplemented by reference TRBV5-1 and TRBJ2-2, the full variable domain reads KAGVTQTPRYLIKTRGQQVTLSCSPISGHRSVSWYQQTPGQGLQFLFEYFSETQRNKGNFPGRFSGRQFSNSRSEMNVSTLELGDSALYLCASSIAGTSGTNTGELFFGEGSRLTVL.

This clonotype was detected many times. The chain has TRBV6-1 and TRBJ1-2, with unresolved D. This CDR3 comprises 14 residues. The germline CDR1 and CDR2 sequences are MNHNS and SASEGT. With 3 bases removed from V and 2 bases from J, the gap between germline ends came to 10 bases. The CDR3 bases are TGTGCCAGCAGTGATATAGAGGAGAACTATGGCTACACCTTC. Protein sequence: CASSDIEENYGYTF.

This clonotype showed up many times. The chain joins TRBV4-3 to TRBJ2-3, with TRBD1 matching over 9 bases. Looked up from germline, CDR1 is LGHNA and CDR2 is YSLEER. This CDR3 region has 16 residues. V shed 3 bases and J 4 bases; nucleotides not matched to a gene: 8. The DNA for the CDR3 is TGCGCCAGCAGCCACCACAGGGGGCTATTGGCAGATACGCAGTATTTT. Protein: CASSHHRGLLADTQYF.

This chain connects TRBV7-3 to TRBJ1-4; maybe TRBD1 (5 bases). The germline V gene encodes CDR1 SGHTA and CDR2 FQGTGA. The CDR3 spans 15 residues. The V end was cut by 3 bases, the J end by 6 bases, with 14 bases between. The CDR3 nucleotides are TGTGCCAGCAGCTTGTCTCAGGGCTTGGATGAAAAACTGTTTTTT. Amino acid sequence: CASSLSQGLDEKLFF. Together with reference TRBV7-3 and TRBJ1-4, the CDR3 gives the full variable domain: GAGVSQTPSNKVTEKGKYVELRCDPISGHTALYWYRQSLGQGPEFLIYFQGTGAADDSGLPNDRFFAVRPEGSVSTLKIQRTERGDSAVYLCASSLSQGLDEKLFFGSGTQLSVL.

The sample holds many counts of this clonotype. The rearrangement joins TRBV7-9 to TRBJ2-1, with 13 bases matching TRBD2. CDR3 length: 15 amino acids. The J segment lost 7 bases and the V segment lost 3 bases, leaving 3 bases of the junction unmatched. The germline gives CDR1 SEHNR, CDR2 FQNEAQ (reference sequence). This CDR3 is CASSLGLAGMNEQFF. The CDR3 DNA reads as TGTGCCAGCAGCTTGGGACTAGCGGGAATGAATGAGCAGTTCTTC.

The CDR3 spells CASSEVWGEQYF. DNA for the CDR3: TGCGCCAGCAGTGAGGTGTGGGGCGAGCAGTACTTC. The chain links TRBV10-1 to TRBJ2-7; D ambiguous. V gave up 2 bases and J gave up 6 bases, with 8 bases separating them. Looked up from germline, CDR1 is WNHNN and CDR2 is SYGVQD (reference sequence). This CDR3 has 12 residues.

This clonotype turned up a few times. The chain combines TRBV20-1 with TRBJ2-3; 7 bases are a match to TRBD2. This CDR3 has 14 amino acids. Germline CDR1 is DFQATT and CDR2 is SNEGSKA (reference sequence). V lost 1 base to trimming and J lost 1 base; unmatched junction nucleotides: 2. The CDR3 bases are TGCAGTGCTAGAGTCGCGGGAGGCACAGATACGCAGTATTTT. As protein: CSARVAGGTDTQYF.

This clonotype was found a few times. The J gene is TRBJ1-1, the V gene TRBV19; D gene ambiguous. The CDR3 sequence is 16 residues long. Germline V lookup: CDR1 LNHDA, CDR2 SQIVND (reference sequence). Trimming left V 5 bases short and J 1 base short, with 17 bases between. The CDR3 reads CASSVLIGAGNTEAFF. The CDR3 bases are TGTGCCAGTAGTGTCCTCATTGGCGCAGGGAACACTGAAGCTTTCTTT. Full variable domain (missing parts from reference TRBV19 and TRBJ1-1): DGGITQSPKYLFRKEGQNVTLSCEQNLNHDAMYWYRQDPGQGLRLIYYSQIVNDFQKGDIAEGYSVSREKKESFPLTVTSAQKNPTAFYLCASSVLIGAGNTEAFFGQGTRLTVV.

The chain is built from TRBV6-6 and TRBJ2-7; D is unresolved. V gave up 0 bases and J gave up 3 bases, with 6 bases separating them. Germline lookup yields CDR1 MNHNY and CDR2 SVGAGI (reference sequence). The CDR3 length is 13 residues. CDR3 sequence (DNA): TGTGCCAGCAGTTACTCGGGCCTCTACGAGCAGTACTTC. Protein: CASSYSGLYEQYF.

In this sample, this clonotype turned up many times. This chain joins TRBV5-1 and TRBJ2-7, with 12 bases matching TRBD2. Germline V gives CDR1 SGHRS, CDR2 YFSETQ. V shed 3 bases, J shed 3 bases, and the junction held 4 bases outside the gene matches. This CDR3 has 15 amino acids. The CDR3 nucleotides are TGCGCCAGCAGCTCGACTAGCGGGAGACTCTACGAGCAGTACTTC. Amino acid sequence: CASSSTSGRLYEQYF.

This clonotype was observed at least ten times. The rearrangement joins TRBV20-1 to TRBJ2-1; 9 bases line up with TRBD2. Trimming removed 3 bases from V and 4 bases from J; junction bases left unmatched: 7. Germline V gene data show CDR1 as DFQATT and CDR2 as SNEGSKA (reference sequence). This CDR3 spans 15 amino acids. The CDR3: CSASLAGDLYNEQFF. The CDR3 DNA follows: TGCAGTGCTAGCTTAGCGGGAGACCTTTACAATGAGCAGTTCTTC.

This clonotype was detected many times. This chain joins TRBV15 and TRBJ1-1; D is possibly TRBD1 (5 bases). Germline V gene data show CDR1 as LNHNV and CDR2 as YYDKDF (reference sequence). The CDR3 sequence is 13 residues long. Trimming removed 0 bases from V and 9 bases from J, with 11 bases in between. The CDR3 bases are TGTGCCACCAGCAGAGATCTAGGGGCAAAAGCTTTCTTT. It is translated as CATSRDLGAKAFF.

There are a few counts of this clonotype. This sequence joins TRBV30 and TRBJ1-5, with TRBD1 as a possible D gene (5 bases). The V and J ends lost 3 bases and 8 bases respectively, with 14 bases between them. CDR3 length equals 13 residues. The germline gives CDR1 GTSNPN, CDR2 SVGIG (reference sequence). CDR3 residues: CAWRGRGEEPQHF. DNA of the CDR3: TGTGCCTGGAGAGGGAGGGGAGAGGAGCCCCAGCATTTT.

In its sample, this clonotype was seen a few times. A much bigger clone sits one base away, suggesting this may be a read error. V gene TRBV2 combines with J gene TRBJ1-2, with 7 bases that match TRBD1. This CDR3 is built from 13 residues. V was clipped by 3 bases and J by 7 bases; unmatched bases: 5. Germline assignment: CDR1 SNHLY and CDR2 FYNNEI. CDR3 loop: CASSESQGVGYTF. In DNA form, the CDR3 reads TGTGCCAGCAGTGAGTCGCAGGGGGTTGGCTACACCTTC.

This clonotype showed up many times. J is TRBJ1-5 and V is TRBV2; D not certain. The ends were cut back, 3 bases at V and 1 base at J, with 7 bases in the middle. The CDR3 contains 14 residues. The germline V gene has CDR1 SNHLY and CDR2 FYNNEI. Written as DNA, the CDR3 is TGTGCCAGCAGTGACACCAGGAGCAATCAGCCCCAGCATTTT. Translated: CASSDTRSNQPQHF.

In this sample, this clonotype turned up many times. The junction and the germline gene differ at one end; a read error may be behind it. The CDR3 is CASNRDRARAYEQYF. The CDR3 nucleotides are TGTGCGAGCAATAGGGACAGGGCGAGGGCCTACGAGCAGTACTTC. The chain employs TRBV28 and TRBJ2-7; TRBD1 matches 9 bases. Looked up from germline, CDR1 is MDHEN and CDR2 is SYDVKM. This CDR3 comprises 15 residues.

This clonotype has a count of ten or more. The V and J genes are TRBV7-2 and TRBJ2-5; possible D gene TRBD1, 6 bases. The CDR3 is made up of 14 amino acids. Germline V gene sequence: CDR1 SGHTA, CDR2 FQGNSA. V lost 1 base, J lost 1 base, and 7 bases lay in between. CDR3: CASSLVDSQETQYF. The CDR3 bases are TGTGCCAGCAGCTTAGTGGACAGCCAAGAGACCCAGTACTTC.

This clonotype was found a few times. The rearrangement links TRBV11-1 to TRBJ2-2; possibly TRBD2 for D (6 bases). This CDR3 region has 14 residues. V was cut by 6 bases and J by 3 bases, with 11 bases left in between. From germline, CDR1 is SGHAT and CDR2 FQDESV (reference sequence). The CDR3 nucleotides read TGTGCCAGCAGTCAGGGACTCCACACCGGGGAGCTGTTTTTT. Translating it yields CASSQGLHTGELFF.

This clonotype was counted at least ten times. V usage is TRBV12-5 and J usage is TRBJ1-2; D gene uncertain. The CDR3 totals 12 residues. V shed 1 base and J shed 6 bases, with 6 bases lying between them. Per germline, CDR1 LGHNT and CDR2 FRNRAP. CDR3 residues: CASGLAGHGYTF. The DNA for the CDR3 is TGTGCTAGTGGTTTGGCGGGTCATGGCTACACCTTC.

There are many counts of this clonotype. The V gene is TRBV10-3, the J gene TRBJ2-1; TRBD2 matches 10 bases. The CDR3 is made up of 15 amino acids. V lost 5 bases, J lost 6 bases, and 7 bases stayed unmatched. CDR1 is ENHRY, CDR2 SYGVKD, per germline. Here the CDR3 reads CAISLSSGRGNEQFF. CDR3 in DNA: TGTGCCATCAGTCTTTCTAGCGGGAGAGGCAATGAGCAGTTCTTC.

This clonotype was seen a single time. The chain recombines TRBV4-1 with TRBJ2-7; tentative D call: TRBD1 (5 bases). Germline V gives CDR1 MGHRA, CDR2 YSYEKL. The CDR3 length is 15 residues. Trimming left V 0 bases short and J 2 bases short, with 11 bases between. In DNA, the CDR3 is TGCGCCAGCAGCCAAGATCCAGGGTTCCCCTACGAGCAGTACTTC. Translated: CASSQDPGFPYEQYF.

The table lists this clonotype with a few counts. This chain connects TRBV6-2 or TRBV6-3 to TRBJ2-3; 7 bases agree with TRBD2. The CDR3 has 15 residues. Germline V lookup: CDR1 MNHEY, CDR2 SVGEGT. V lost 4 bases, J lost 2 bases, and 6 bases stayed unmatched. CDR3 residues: CASSWASGNTDTQYF. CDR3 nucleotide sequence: TGTGCCAGCAGTTGGGCTAGCGGAAACACAGATACGCAGTATTTT.

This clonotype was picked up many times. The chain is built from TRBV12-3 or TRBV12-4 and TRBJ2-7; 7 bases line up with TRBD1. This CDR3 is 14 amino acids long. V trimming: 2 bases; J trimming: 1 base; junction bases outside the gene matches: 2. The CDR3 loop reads CASSLQDRSYEQYF. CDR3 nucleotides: TGTGCCAGCAGTTTACAGGACAGGTCCTACGAGCAGTACTTC.

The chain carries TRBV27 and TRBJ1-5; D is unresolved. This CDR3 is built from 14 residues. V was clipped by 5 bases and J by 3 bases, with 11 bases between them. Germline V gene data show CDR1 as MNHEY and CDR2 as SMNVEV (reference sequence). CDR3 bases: TGTGCCAGCAGTCAAAGGACGGACAATCAGCCCCAGCATTTT. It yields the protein CASSQRTDNQPQHF.

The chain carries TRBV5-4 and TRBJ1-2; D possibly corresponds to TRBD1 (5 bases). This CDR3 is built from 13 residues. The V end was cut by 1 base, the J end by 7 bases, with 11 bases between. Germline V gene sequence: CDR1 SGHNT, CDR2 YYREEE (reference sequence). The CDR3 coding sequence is TGTGCCAGCAGCTTGCGAGGGGTTTTTGGCTACACCTTC. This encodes CASSLRGVFGYTF.

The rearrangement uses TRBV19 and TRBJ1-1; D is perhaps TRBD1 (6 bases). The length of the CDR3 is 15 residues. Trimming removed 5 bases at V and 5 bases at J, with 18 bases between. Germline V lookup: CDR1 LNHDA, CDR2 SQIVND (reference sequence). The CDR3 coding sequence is TGTGCCAGTAGTCGGATCTCGGCAGGGGAGACTGAAGCTTTCTTT. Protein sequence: CASSRISAGETEAFF. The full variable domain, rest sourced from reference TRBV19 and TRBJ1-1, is DGGITQSPKYLFRKEGQNVTLSCEQNLNHDAMYWYRQDPGQGLRLIYYSQIVNDFQKGDIAEGYSVSREKKESFPLTVTSAQKNPTAFYLCASSRISAGETEAFFGQGTRLTVV.

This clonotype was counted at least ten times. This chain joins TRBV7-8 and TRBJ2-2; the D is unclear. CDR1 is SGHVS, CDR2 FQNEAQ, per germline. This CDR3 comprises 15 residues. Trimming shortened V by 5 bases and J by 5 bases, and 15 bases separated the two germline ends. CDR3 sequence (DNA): TGTGCCAGCAGCCCATGGGCAGGCCGTACCGGGGAGCTGTTTTTT. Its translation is CASSPWAGRTGELFF.

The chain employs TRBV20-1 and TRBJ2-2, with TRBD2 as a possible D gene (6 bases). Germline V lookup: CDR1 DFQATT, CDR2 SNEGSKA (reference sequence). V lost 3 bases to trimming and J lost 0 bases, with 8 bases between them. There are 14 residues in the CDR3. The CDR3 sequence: CSASRDSNTGELFF. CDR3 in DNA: TGCAGTGCTAGTCGGGACTCGAACACCGGGGAGCTGTTTTTT.

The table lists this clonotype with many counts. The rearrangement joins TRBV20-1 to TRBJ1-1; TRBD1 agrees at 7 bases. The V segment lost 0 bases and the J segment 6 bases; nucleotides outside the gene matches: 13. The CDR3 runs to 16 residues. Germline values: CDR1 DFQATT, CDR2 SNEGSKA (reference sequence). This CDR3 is CSARDLDYRGEAEAFF. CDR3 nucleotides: TGCAGTGCTAGAGATTTAGACTACAGGGGCGAGGCTGAAGCTTTCTTT.

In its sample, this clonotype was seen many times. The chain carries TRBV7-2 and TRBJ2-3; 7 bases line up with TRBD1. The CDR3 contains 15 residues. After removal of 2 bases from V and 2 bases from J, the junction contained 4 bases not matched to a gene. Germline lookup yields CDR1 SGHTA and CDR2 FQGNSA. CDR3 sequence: CASSLRTGHTDTQYF. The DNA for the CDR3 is TGTGCCAGCAGCTTACGGACAGGACACACAGATACGCAGTATTTT.

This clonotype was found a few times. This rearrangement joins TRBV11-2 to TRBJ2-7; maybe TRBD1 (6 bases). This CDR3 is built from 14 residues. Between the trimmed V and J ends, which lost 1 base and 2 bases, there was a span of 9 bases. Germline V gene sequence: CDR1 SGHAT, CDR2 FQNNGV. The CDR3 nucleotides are TGTGCCAGCAGCTTAGTACAGGGAGCCTACGAGCAGTACTTC. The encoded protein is CASSLVQGAYEQYF. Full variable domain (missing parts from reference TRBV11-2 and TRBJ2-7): EAGVAQSPRYKIIEKRQSVAFWCNPISGHATLYWYQQILGQGPKLLIQFQNNGVVDDSQLPKDRFSAERLKGVDSTLKIQPAKLEDSAVYLCASSLVQGAYEQYFGPGTRLTVT.